These T cell receptor beta chains were read from a single sample in a study of somatic mutations in cytotoxic T cells in rheumatoid arthritis. Method: immunoSEQ multiplex PCR; TCRdb's copy keeps in-frame clones and lacks some. This sample has about 12,000 clones, with 74% found just once. The sample consisted of CD8+ T cells sorted from blood. The receptors come from a man aged 70 or older in good health. Each CDR3 is given without its conserved first and last residue.

J	V	CDR3
TRBJ1-2	TRBV5-4	ASSLALQGDGYT
TRBJ2-1	TRBV13	ASSLVASGRDEQF
TRBJ1-6	TRBV4-3	ASSRDRAYNSPLH
TRBJ1-1	TRBV18	ASSPETVNTEAF
TRBJ2-5	TRBV14	ASSQDGMQGPSETQY
TRBJ2-1	TRBV11-1	ASSLGRSYNEQF
TRBJ2-7	TRBV27	ASTSSREPSYEQY
TRBJ2-3	TRBV28	ASSFRETDTQY
TRBJ1-1	TRBV30	AWSILRAVEAF
TRBJ2-3	TRBV28	ASSFLVGDESTDTQY
TRBJ2-5	TRBV10-3	AISEARAFKRETQY